A single sample is the source of the 10 T cell receptor beta chains below, sequenced in a study of cytomegalovirus exposure and HLA in healthy donors. The PCR had 60 Vbeta and 13 Jbeta primers. TCRdb's table, derived via immunoSEQ multiplex PCR, lists solely in-frame clones and lacks some. The repertoire holds roughly 110,000 clones, with about 76% as singletons. The sample comprised PBMCs. These receptors were obtained from a woman between 40 and 50 years old in good health and CMV-seropositive.

Here the CDR3 reads CASSVGDLDRRGGTDTQYF. The CDR3 DNA reads as TGCGCCAGCAGCGTCGGTGACCTGGACAGGAGGGGCGGCACAGATACGCAGTATTTT. The chain uses TRBV5-1 and TRBJ2-3, with a weak D call TRBD1 (7 bases). Trimming pared 4 bases from V and 1 base from J, leaving 25 bases between. The CDR3 extends over 19 amino acids. From germline, CDR1 is SGHRS and CDR2 YFSETQ.

J is TRBJ1-5 and V is TRBV18; 7 bases match TRBD1. The CDR3 covers 14 residues. J gave up 6 bases and V 5 bases, and 7 bases lay outside the gene matches. CDR1 and CDR2 (germline): KGHSH, LQKENI. Here the CDR3 DNA reads TGTGCCAGCTCAACTACAGGGGATACTCAGCCCCAGCATTTT. It specifies CASSTTGDTQPQHF.

In this sample, this clone turned up a few times. This sample includes further DNA sequences coding for the same CDR3. The genes are TRBV30 and TRBJ1-2; 7 bases are shared with TRBD1. Germline V gives CDR1 GTSNPN, CDR2 SVGIG (reference sequence). CDR3 length: 12 amino acids. The CDR3 DNA follows: TGTGCTCGGGACAGCCGGAACTATGGCTACACCTTC. It encodes CARDSRNYGYTF.

CDR3 sequence reads: CASSSRQGQETQYF. CDR3 bases: TGTGCCAGCAGCTCCCGACAGGGCCAAGAGACCCAGTACTTC. The rearrangement links TRBV7-2 to TRBJ2-5; 7 bases line up with TRBD1. V was pared by 4 bases and J by 1 base, with 3 bases of the junction left unmatched. Germline lookup yields CDR1 SGHTA and CDR2 FQGNSA. This CDR3 comprises 14 residues. Full variable domain (outside the CDR3, taken from reference TRBV7-2 and TRBJ2-5): GAGVSQSPSNKVTEKGKDVELRCDPISGHTALYWYRQSLGQGLEFLIYFQGNSAPDKSGLPSDRFSAERTGGSVSTLTIQRTQQEDSAVYLCASSSRQGQETQYFGPGTRLLVL.

The V gene is TRBV10-3, the J gene TRBJ1-4, with 7 bases aligning to TRBD1. Trimming removed 3 bases from V and 0 bases from J; junction bases left unmatched: 4. The CDR3 spans 16 residues. CDR1 and CDR2 from the germline V gene are ENHRY and SYGVKD. The CDR3 protein is CAISDRQGATNEKLFF. CDR3 bases: TGTGCCATCAGTGATAGACAGGGAGCAACTAATGAAAAACTGTTTTTT.

This sequence joins TRBV11-2 and TRBJ2-3, with D possibly matching TRBD1 (5 bases). The CDR3 is 15 amino acids. Between the trimmed V and J ends, which lost 3 bases and 4 bases, there was a span of 14 bases. CDR1 SGHAT and CDR2 FQNNGV come from the germline V gene. For the CDR3, the DNA is TGTGCCAGCAGCTTCGGAGACAGAAGGGCAGATACGCAGTATTTT. This gives the protein CASSFGDRRADTQYF.

This chain uses TRBV18 with TRBJ1-6; TRBD1 matches 10 bases. J lost 8 bases, V lost 4 bases, and 2 bases had no gene match. This CDR3 spans 14 amino acids. Germline assignment: CDR1 KGHSH and CDR2 LQKENI. CDR3 residues: CASSRDRGHSPLHF. The CDR3 nucleotides read TGTGCCAGCTCACGGGACAGGGGTCATTCACCCCTCCACTTT.

The V and J genes are TRBV19 and TRBJ1-1; TRBD1 matches 9 bases. V dropped 6 bases and J dropped 5; count of bases not matched to a gene: 7. CDR3 length equals 14 residues. Per germline, CDR1 LNHDA and CDR2 SQIVND (reference sequence). As DNA, the CDR3 is TGTGCCAGTAGGGGTACAGGGGGCGGGACTGAAGCTTTCTTT. The encoded protein is CASRGTGGGTEAFF. Filled out from reference TRBV19 and TRBJ1-1, the complete variable domain reads DGGITQSPKYLFRKEGQNVTLSCEQNLNHDAMYWYRQDPGQGLRLIYYSQIVNDFQKGDIAEGYSVSREKKESFPLTVTSAQKNPTAFYLCASRGTGGGTEAFFGQGTRLTVV.

This sequence joins TRBV4-1 and TRBJ2-2; a weak D match, TRBD2 (7 bases). The CDR3 has 18 residues. Germline CDR1 is MGHRA and CDR2 is YSYEKL. The germline V and J ends were trimmed by 0 bases and 3 bases, with 17 bases remaining between them. CDR3 DNA sequence: TGCGCCAGCAGCCAAGATTTTGAAGGGGGGGGGCACACCGGGGAGCTGTTTTTT. This codes for CASSQDFEGGGHTGELFF.

This clone was seen only once. The rearrangement links TRBV27 to TRBJ1-1; D is unresolved. Trimming took off 3 bases at V and 4 bases at J, with 15 bases between the two ends. Looked up from germline, CDR1 is MNHEY and CDR2 is SMNVEV (reference sequence). The length of the CDR3 is 15 residues. The CDR3 here is CASSFLPVRSTEAFF. The CDR3 bases are TGTGCCAGCAGTTTCCTCCCCGTCCGCAGCACTGAAGCTTTCTTT.